This TCR beta chain was profiled in a study of blood T cell repertoires in COVID-19 (dated by TCRdb to the early 2020s). In the study overall: Samples from collaborators originated in the United States, Italy and Spain and spanned both the acute and convalescent phases of COVID-19. The material from the prospective study consisted of cDNA or gDNA derived from T cells, B-cell-depleted T cells, or PBMCs. The repertoires were released in a freely available public database meant as a resource for research on the immune response to SARS-CoV-2. Deeply sampled blood TCRbeta repertoires from subjects exposed to, actively infected with, or recovered from COVID-19 were included in the dataset. Sample metadata almost always included a de-identified subject ID, COVID-19 status, age in years and sex. The samples were drawn from two sources: the first 160 participants of the ongoing ImmuneRACE study, and 950 to 1,500 subjects contributed by 6 global collaborators. HLA class I and class II types, where available, came from metadata supplied by the sample provider rather than from assay-based typing.

The study at large found these results: The quantity of clinical and demographic metadata differed by source and by participant and was supplied without curation.

In the prospective study, participants were roughly 18 to 89 years old, resided in 24 geographic areas of the United States, and were enrolled through a virtual design. In the prospective study, cohorts were assigned on the basis of participant-reported clinical history obtained from a screening survey and a study questionnaire. For ImmuneRACE Cohort 3, a participant was defined as recovered based on two consecutive negative NP/OP PCR tests, clearance by a healthcare professional, or resolution of symptoms. Mobile phlebotomists in the prospective study collected whole blood, serum and a nasopharyngeal or oropharyngeal swab from every participant. Participants in the prospective study had the option to provide additional blood draws and questionnaires over a roughly 2-month period. Before DNA extraction, prospective study blood samples were shipped either frozen or at room temperature. TCRbeta CDR3 regions were amplified from genomic DNA by means of the immunoSEQ Assay, a bias-controlled multiplex PCR. Regarding the original processing steps: The number of nucleated cells in each sample was estimated from the amplification of reference gene primers within the assay. Sequence reads were collapsed and filtered to measure the absolute abundance of every unique TCRbeta CDR3 rearrangement. For each sample, productive Simpson clonality was calculated as the square root of Simpson's diversity index across productive rearrangements. In its TCRdb copy, this immuneACCESS table keeps in-frame sequences only and misses some clones. Where compared with another copy, unresolved V genes explain less than half of these, and the others have no known cause. D and trimming were read from the DNA, whereas the V and J calls and clone size are those reported in that table. The sample table shows about 250,000 clones, and approximately 86% are seen once. About 1.5% of the sample rests with the top ten.

Including cysteine and phenylalanine, the CDR3 has 14 amino acids. Only the CDR3 region is kept as DNA, spanning 42 bases read in frame from base 1. According to the germline V gene (reference sequence), CDR1 reads LNHDA and CDR2 reads SQIVND. The junction shows trimming of 7 bases on V and 4 bases on J, plus 16 bases between the germline ends. Note on this clone: This receptor's antigen is unknown. Per-nucleotide qualities are absent, and no much larger clonotype sits a single base away.

The sequenced sample was PBMCs or T cells enriched from blood (not recorded which). The clonotype was recovered from a woman aged 45-60 years who had recovered from COVID-19. The chain employs TRBV19 and TRBJ1-2; a tentative D call is TRBD1 (6 bases match). The CDR3 region reads CASKIGRGTYGYTF. The nucleotide sequence reads TGTGCCAGTAAAATAGGAAGGGGGACCTATGGCTACACCTTC.